This paragraph reports one T cell receptor (beta chain). Germline CDR1 SNHLY, CDR2 FYNNEI. This CDR3 has 13 amino acids. V lost 7 bases and J lost 0, with 9 bases in between. The data are from a study of blood T cell repertoires in COVID-19. Turning to the study itself: Researchers got acute and convalescent COVID-19 samples from the United States, Italy and Spain. PBMCs, B-cell-depleted T cells, or T cells provided the cDNA or gDNA that made up the material.

Original processing notes: Amplified reference gene primers provided the basis for estimating nucleated cell counts. Repertoires were generated with immunoSEQ multiplex PCR, while TCRdb's copy carries only in-frame clones and drops some. V, J and clone size derive from that table, while D and trimming were established from the DNA sequence. The table includes about 200,000 clones, about 80% detected once. Input material: peripheral blood. The chain couples TRBV2 to TRBJ1-1; weak D call: TRBD1 (6 bases). This receptor was identified in a human donor with acute or convalescent COVID-19. The donor label of this sample is uncertain. The CDR3 protein is CASKGDVNTEAFF. CDR3 coding DNA: TGTGCCAGCAAGGGGGACGTGAACACTGAAGCTTTCTTT.